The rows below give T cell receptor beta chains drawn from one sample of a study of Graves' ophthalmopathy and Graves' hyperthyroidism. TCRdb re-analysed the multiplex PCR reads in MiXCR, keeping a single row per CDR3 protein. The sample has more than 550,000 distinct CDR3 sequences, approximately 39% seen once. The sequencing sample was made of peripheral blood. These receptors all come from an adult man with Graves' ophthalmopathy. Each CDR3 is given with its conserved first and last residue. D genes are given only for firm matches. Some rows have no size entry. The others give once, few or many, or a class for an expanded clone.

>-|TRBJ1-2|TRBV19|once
CASSTPWDMNLGYTF
TGTGCCAGTAGTACCCCGTGGGACATGAACTTGGGCTACACCTTC
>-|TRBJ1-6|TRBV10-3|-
CASRDLGNYNSPLHF
TGTGCCAGCAGGGACCTGGGGAACTATAATTCACCCCTCCACTTT
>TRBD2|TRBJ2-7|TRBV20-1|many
CSARTSGSSYEQYF
TGCAGTGCTAGGACTAGCGGGAGCTCCTACGAGCAGTACTTC
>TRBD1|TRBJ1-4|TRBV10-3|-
CASSGTGRTNEKLFF
TGTGCCAGCAGTGGGACAGGGAGAACTAATGAAAAACTGTTTTTT
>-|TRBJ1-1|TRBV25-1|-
CASSARVDSYTEAFF
TGTGCCAGCAGTGCTAGAGTTGACAGCTACACTGAAGCTTTCTTT
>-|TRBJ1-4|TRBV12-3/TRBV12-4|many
CASSYRDGSTNEKLFF
TGTGCCAGCAGTTACCGGGACGGATCAACTAATGAAAAACTGTTTTTT
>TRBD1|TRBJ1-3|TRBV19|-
CASSHGQGWTGNTIYF
TGTGCCAGTAGCCACGGACAGGGTTGGACTGGAAACACCATATATTTT
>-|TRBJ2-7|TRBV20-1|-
CSAREQVGVREQYF
TGCAGTGCTAGAGAGCAAGTTGGGGTTCGGGAGCAGTACTTC
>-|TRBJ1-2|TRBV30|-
CASQWGLYGYTF
TGCGCCTCCCAGTGGGGTCTCTATGGCTACACCTTC
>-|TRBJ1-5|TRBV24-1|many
CATQGSGNQPQHF
TGTGCCACTCAGGGGAGTGGCAATCAGCCCCAGCATTTT
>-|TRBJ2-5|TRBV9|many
CASSEGTGPRGLETQYF
TGTGCCAGCAGCGAGGGAACCGGCCCCCGAGGGTTAGAGACCCAGTACTTC
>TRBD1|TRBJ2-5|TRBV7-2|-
CASSSWTGFETQYF
TGTGCCAGCAGCTCCTGGACAGGGTTCGAGACCCAGTACTTC
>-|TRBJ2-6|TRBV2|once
CASRVRFSGANVLTF
TGTGCCAGCAGGGTAAGGTTTTCTGGGGCCAACGTCCTGACTTTC